This TCR beta chain was recovered during a study of post-analysis software for immune sequencing data. Study-level background: Multiple sclerosis in the patients followed relapsing-remitting, secondary progressive and progressive-relapsing courses. Study-wide results and caveats: TRBV segments more frequent in patients than in controls numbered about 5 and included TRBV5-6, TRBV5-1 and TRBV20-1. By F measure, strong co-clustering occurred among samples prepared in the same batch. Comparison with controls showed significantly lower normalized Chao1 diversity in multiple sclerosis patients.

As for this clonotype: Its antigen is unknown.

Germline values: CDR1 LGHNA, CDR2 YNFKEQ. CDR3 length: 14 residues. V gave up 3 bases and J gave up 7 bases, with 12 bases separating them. Tagging with unique molecular identifiers was a feature of the TCR beta cDNA libraries. Out of roughly 0.95 to 11 million T cells, roughly 0.5 million cDNA molecules were generated. One entry per CDR3 protein, called by TCRdb with MiXCR from the PCR reads. The sample has about 200,000 distinct CDR3 sequences, roughly 30% seen once; the top ten hold approximately 3.6%. The TCR sequence derives from a girl aged 2-17 years with multiple sclerosis. The chain carries TRBV4-2 and TRBJ1-4; possible D gene TRBD1, 6 bases. Sequencing input: blood. In nucleotides, the CDR3 is TGTGCCAGCAGCCAGCCAGAGGGGGGTGAAAAACTGTTTTTT. The encoded protein is CASSQPEGGEKLFF.